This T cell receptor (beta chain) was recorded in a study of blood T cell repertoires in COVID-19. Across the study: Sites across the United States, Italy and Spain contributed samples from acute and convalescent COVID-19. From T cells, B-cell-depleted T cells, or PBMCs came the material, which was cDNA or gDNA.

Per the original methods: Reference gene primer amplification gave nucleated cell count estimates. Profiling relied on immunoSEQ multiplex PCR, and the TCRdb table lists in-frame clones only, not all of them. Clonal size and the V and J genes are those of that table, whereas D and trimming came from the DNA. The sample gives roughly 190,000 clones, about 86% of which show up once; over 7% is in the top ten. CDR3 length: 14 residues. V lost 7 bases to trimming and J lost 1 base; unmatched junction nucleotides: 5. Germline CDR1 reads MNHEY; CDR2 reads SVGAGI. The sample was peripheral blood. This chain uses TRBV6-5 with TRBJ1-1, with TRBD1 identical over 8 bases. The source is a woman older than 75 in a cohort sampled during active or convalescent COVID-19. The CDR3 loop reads CASTGQGWNTEAFF. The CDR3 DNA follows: TGTGCCAGCACCGGACAGGGATGGAACACTGAAGCTTTCTTT.